These 10 T cell receptor beta chains share one sample of origin, sequenced in a study of T-cell memory formation after mild COVID-19. TCRdb reprocessed the 5' RACE reads via MiXCR and lists one record per CDR3 protein. Of roughly 480,000 distinct CDR3 sequences detected, approximately 25% appear once; the ten largest clones hold roughly an eighth. The specimen was PBMCs or a T cell subset sorted from them (not recorded which). The receptor source for this set is an adult woman who had mild COVID-19 (a few samples of this study predate the infection). Cell type and time point are not known.

This clonotype was seen more than once but under ten times. The genes are TRBV24-1 and TRBJ2-3, with 7 bases lining up with TRBD1. With V trimmed by 2 bases and J by 4 bases, 11 bases remained unmatched. The germline gives CDR1 KGHDR, CDR2 SFDVKD. The length of the CDR3 is 17 residues. CDR3 sequence reads: CATSDSTDRDQPDTQYF. DNA of the CDR3: TGTGCCACCAGTGATTCCACCGACAGGGATCAGCCAGATACGCAGTATTTT.

Many counts were recorded for this clonotype. This sequence joins TRBV12-3 or TRBV12-4 and TRBJ2-4; D is possibly TRBD2 (6 bases). Between the trimmed V and J ends, which lost 4 bases and 9 bases, there was a span of 10 bases. The CDR3 totals 12 residues. CDR3 residues: CASSSAGGIQYF. The CDR3 coding sequence is TGTGCCAGCAGTTCTGCCGGGGGCATTCAGTACTTC.

The table lists this clonotype with a few counts. This chain joins TRBV9 and TRBJ1-1; D not resolved. Germline values: CDR1 SGDLS, CDR2 YYNGEE. There are 13 residues in the CDR3. Trimming removed 0 bases at V and 6 bases at J, with 9 bases between. CDR3 sequence (DNA): TGTGCCAGCAGCGTAGATTACGGTCCTGAAGCTTTCTTT. It specifies CASSVDYGPEAFF. The entire variable domain, with the rest obtained from reference TRBV9 and TRBJ1-1, is as follows: DSGVTQTPKHLITATGQRVTLRCSPRSGDLSVYWYQQSLDQGLQFLIQYYNGEERAKGNILERFSAQQFPDLHSELNLSSLELGDSALYFCASSVDYGPEAFFGQGTRLTVV.

This chain joins TRBV30 and TRBJ2-1; maybe TRBD2 (5 bases). V was shortened by 4 bases and J by 7 bases, with 8 bases between the two germline ends. Germline CDR1 and CDR2: GTSNPN and SVGIG (reference sequence). The CDR3 extends over 11 amino acids. CDR3 in amino acids: CAWNRENEQFF. As DNA, the CDR3 is TGTGCCTGGAATAGGGAGAATGAGCAGTTCTTC.

There are a few counts of this clonotype. The chain joins TRBV4-3 to TRBJ2-3, with unresolved D. Germline CDR1 and CDR2: LGHNA and YSLEER. Trimming cost V 0 bases and J 2 bases, with 9 bases left between them. The CDR3 totals 15 residues. CDR3 nucleotides: TGCGCCAGCAGCCAAGATAATGGCCCCACAGATACGCAGTATTTT. Translated, it gives CASSQDNGPTDTQYF.

CDR3 in DNA: TGCAGTGCGGGGGGCGACGAGCAGTACTTC. Translated: CSAGGDEQYF. This sequence joins TRBV20-1 and TRBJ2-7; D may be TRBD1 or TRBD2 (6 bases each). Trimming stripped 6 bases from V and 5 bases from J, with 8 bases between. Germline values: CDR1 DFQATT, CDR2 SNEGSKA (reference sequence). The CDR3 length is 10 residues.

In its sample, this clonotype was seen many times. The J gene is TRBJ2-1, the V gene TRBV5-1; a possible D gene is TRBD1 (5 bases). Germline V gives CDR1 SGHRS, CDR2 YFSETQ. The CDR3 loop spans 15 amino acids. V shed 0 bases and J shed 4 bases, with 11 bases lying between them. CDR3 nucleotide sequence: TGCGCCAGCAGCTTGGCCATGGCAGGGTACAATGAGCAGTTCTTC. Protein sequence: CASSLAMAGYNEQFF.

Only a few counts were recorded for this clonotype. The rearrangement joins TRBV12-3 or TRBV12-4 to TRBJ2-2; 8 bases match TRBD2. The V gene end was trimmed by 2 bases and the J gene end by 2 bases; junction bases not matched to a gene: 7. The CDR3 length is 17 residues. CDR3 sequence (DNA): TGTGCCAGCAGTTTACGAAGCGGGAGTATAAACACCGGGGAGCTGTTTTTT. It yields the protein CASSLRSGSINTGELFF.

The chain recombines TRBV18 with TRBJ1-2; 9 bases map to TRBD1. Losses at the gene ends were 3 bases for V and 7 bases for J; bases not matched to a gene: 15. The CDR3 contains 17 residues. The germline gives CDR1 KGHSH, CDR2 LQKENI. Here the CDR3 DNA reads TGTGCCAGCTCACCTATGGACAGGGGTAGACGCTATGGTGGCTACACCTTC. Protein sequence: CASSPMDRGRRYGGYTF.

The chain combines TRBV5-5 with TRBJ1-2; D is unresolved. The germline gives CDR1 SGHKS, CDR2 YYEKEE (reference sequence). There are 13 residues in the CDR3. Trimming removed 0 bases from V and 2 bases from J, with 5 bases in between. For the CDR3, the DNA is TGTGCCAGCAGCTTGGGTATCAACTATGGCTACACCTTC. Protein: CASSLGINYGYTF. Drawing the rest from reference TRBV5-5 and TRBJ1-2, the complete variable domain is DAGVTQSPTHLIKTRGQQVTLRCSPISGHKSVSWYQQVLGQGPQFIFQYYEKEERGRGNFPDRFSARQFPNYSSELNVNALLLGDSALYLCASSLGINYGYTFGSGTRLTVV.